One sample yielded the 24 T cell receptor beta chains listed below, sequenced in a study of CD8+ T cells in alopecia areata. Stated treatment: oral pan-JAK inhibitor, 5-10 mg twice daily. Extracted RNA was reverse transcribed into cDNA, the sequencing template. TCRdb's table, derived via immunoSEQ multiplex PCR, lists solely in-frame clones and lacks some. The data contain about 76,000 clones, 29% of them singletons. Specimen: CD8+ T cells sorted from blood, collected at week 4, from a patient treated with tofacitinib. All receptors come from a human donor with alopecia areata.

The sample holds one count of this clone. Its ends do not fully match the called genes, so a read error is possible. The rearrangement links TRBV7-7 to TRBJ1-3; D not resolved. Per the germline V gene, CDR1 is SSHAT and CDR2 is FNYEAQ (reference sequence). The CDR3 length is 15 residues. The CDR3 spells CASSLSVGVGNTIYF. Here the CDR3 DNA reads TGTGCTAGCAGCTTGAGCGTTGGGGTTGGAAACACCATATATTTT.

The genes are TRBV29-1 and TRBJ2-7; D possibly uses TRBD1 or TRBD2 (5 bases each). The CDR3 totals 13 residues. Germline assignment: CDR1 SQVTM and CDR2 ANQGSEA. The V gene lost 7 bases and the J gene lost 2 bases, with 15 bases spanning the gap. The CDR3 region is CSALGPLTYEQYF. The CDR3 region has the DNA TGCAGCGCCTTGGGACCGCTTACCTACGAGCAGTACTTC.

In this sample, this clone turned up once. The J gene is TRBJ1-2, the V gene TRBV25-1; D is ambiguous. CDR3 length: 12 residues. CDR1 is MGHDK, CDR2 SYGVNS, per germline. V dropped 10 bases and J dropped 10 bases, with 19 bases sitting between them. In nucleotides, the CDR3 is TGTGCCACCAATAAGGGAACCATGTCCTACACCTTC. It yields the protein CATNKGTMSYTF.

The chain carries TRBV7-6 and TRBJ2-5; D might be TRBD1 (6 bases). CDR1 SGHVS and CDR2 FNYEAQ come from the germline V gene. V was clipped by 4 bases and J by 5 bases, with 17 bases between them. The CDR3 totals 15 residues. The CDR3 DNA reads TGTGCCAGCAGCTCATATCTGGGACATAGGGAGACCCAGTACTTC. The encoded protein is CASSSYLGHRETQYF. Filled out from reference TRBV7-6 and TRBJ2-5, the complete variable domain reads GAGVSQSPRYKVTKRGQDVALRCDPISGHVSLYWYRQALGQGPEFLTYFNYEAQQDKSGLPNDRFSAERPEGSISTLTIQRTEQRDSAMYRCASSSYLGHRETQYFGPGTRLLVL.

The V and J genes are TRBV29-1 and TRBJ2-2; TRBD2 aligns across 10 bases. V lost 3 bases to trimming and J lost 2 bases; unmatched junction nucleotides: 6. Germline V gene sequence: CDR1 SQVTM, CDR2 ANQGSEA. The CDR3 is 16 amino acids. This chain's CDR3 is CSVELAGDLNTGELFF. The CDR3 DNA reads TGCAGCGTTGAGCTAGCGGGAGACTTAAACACCGGGGAGCTGTTTTTT.

The rearrangement links TRBV5-1 to TRBJ1-2; maybe TRBD1 (5 bases). Germline assignment: CDR1 SGHRS and CDR2 YFSETQ. CDR3 length equals 18 residues. With 7 bases removed from V and 1 base from J, the gap between germline ends came to 26 bases. CDR3 region: CASAASGGTLGYNYGYTF. CDR3 DNA sequence: TGCGCCAGCGCGGCCTCGGGGGGAACTCTCGGGTATAACTATGGCTACACCTTC.

The gene calls are TRBV7-2 and TRBJ2-1, with unresolved D. There are 12 residues in the CDR3. Germline V lookup: CDR1 SGHTA, CDR2 FQGNSA. V lost 6 bases to trimming and J lost 6 bases, with 9 bases between them. DNA of the CDR3: TGTGCCAGCAGTGCAGAATTCAATGAGCAGTTCTTC. Translating gives CASSAEFNEQFF.

This clone was seen a few times. The CDR3 sequence: CAWMRGTGTHEQYF. DNA for the CDR3: TGTGCCTGGATGAGGGGGACAGGGACCCACGAGCAGTACTTC. The chain couples TRBV30 to TRBJ2-7, with TRBD1 identical over 9 bases. Trimming cost V 4 bases and J 5 bases; bases outside gene matches: 9. From germline, CDR1 is GTSNPN and CDR2 SVGIG (reference sequence). The length of the CDR3 is 14 residues.

This clone showed up just a few times. The chain carries TRBV29-1 and TRBJ2-7; no reliable D call. The V gene's germline CDR1 is SQVTM and CDR2 ANQGSEA. V gave up 2 bases and J gave up 2 bases, with 13 bases separating them. There are 14 residues in the CDR3. CDR3: CSVELVTPAYEQYF. CDR3 DNA: TGCAGCGTTGAATTGGTCACCCCAGCCTACGAGCAGTACTTC.

V usage is TRBV29-1 and J usage is TRBJ2-1, with TRBD2 matching 9 bases. CDR3 length equals 14 residues. V was clipped by 6 bases and J by 12 bases; unmatched bases: 15. Germline CDR1 and CDR2: SQVTM and ANQGSEA. The CDR3 loop reads CSVPVGIAGVWQFF. For the CDR3, the DNA is TGCAGCGTCCCCGTTGGAATAGCGGGAGTATGGCAGTTCTTC.

V and J are TRBV27 and TRBJ2-1; 9 nucleotides line up with TRBD1. Per the germline V gene, CDR1 is MNHEY and CDR2 is SMNVEV (reference sequence). The V gene end was trimmed by 3 bases and the J gene end by 7 bases; junction bases not matched to a gene: 4. This CDR3 region has 14 residues. The CDR3 region is CASSLTGGLNEQFF. The CDR3, as DNA: TGTGCCAGCAGTTTGACAGGGGGGTTAAATGAGCAGTTCTTC.

This clone was observed a handful of times. The chain employs TRBV29-1 and TRBJ2-1; no clear D. Germline assignment: CDR1 SQVTM and CDR2 ANQGSEA. Trimming cost V 1 base and J 4 bases, with 8 bases left between them. The CDR3 sequence is 13 residues long. CDR3: CSVEVSQYNEQFF. The CDR3 DNA sequence: TGCAGCGTTGAAGTGTCACAGTACAATGAGCAGTTCTTC.

V is TRBV9 and J is TRBJ2-7; unclear D gene. The CDR3 contains 13 residues. The V and J ends lost 0 bases and 0 bases respectively, with 4 bases between them. CDR1 is SGDLS, CDR2 YYNGEE, per germline. The DNA of the CDR3 is TGTGCCAGCAGCGTAGCGAGCTCCTACGAGCAGTACTTC. Translating it yields CASSVASSYEQYF.

The DNA of the CDR3 is TGCAGCGTCTTAGGACAGGGTTCGGTCGGGGAGCTGTTTTTT. Protein sequence: CSVLGQGSVGELFF. The genes are TRBV29-1 and TRBJ2-2; 8 nucleotides align to TRBD1. Germline CDR1 SQVTM, CDR2 ANQGSEA. The CDR3 is 14 amino acids. Trimming removed 6 bases from V and 7 bases from J; junction bases left unmatched: 10.

This clone was detected only a few times. This rearrangement joins TRBV30 to TRBJ2-1, with D tentatively TRBD2 (5 bases). Deletions cut 1 base from V and 5 bases from J, with 9 bases between. The CDR3 is made up of 13 amino acids. From germline, CDR1 is GTSNPN and CDR2 SVGIG (reference sequence). In DNA, the CDR3 is TGTGCCTGGAGTGCAGCGGCAAACAATGAGCAGTTCTTC. It codes for CAWSAAANNEQFF. The whole variable domain, filled in from reference TRBV30 and TRBJ2-1, reads SQTIHQWPATLVQPVGSPLSLECTVEGTSNPNLYWYRQAAGRGLQLLFYSVGIGQISSEVPQNLSASRPQDRQFILSSKKLLLSDSGFYLCAWSAAANNEQFFGPGTRLTVL.

V usage is TRBV29-1 and J usage is TRBJ1-1; no firm D call. CDR1 and CDR2 from the germline V gene are SQVTM and ANQGSEA. The CDR3 loop spans 13 amino acids. V lost 2 bases and J lost 7, with 14 bases in between. DNA of the CDR3: TGCAGCGTTGAAAGTTGGTATAGCGGTGAAGCTTTCTTT. The encoded protein is CSVESWYSGEAFF.

This clone was counted between two and nine times. J is TRBJ2-7 and V is TRBV29-1, with TRBD2 identical over 7 bases. The CDR3 is made up of 12 amino acids. Germline V gene data show CDR1 as SQVTM and CDR2 as ANQGSEA. Trimming at V came to 4 bases and at J to 4 bases, leaving 4 bases not matched to a gene. CDR3 residues: CSVGFGGYEQYF. The DNA for the CDR3 is TGCAGCGTTGGCTTCGGGGGGTACGAGCAGTACTTC.

The rearrangement uses TRBV27 and TRBJ2-1; D may be TRBD1 or TRBD2 (6 bases each). V lost 4 bases and J 7 bases, leaving 11 bases between the germline ends. Germline V CDR1 and CDR2: MNHEY, SMNVEV (reference sequence). The CDR3 runs 13 residues. The CDR3, as DNA: TGTGCCAGCAGTTGGAGGGGGGTTAATGAGCAGTTCTTC. Amino acids: CASSWRGVNEQFF.

This clone occurred a few times. The chain has TRBV4-1 and TRBJ2-4, with D uncertain. The CDR3 has 16 amino acids. V lost 3 bases to trimming and J lost 3 bases, with 15 bases between them. Germline CDR1 reads MGHRA; CDR2 reads YSYEKL. The CDR3 DNA reads as TGCGCCAGCAGCCATGGGGTGGGCCTCGGCAAAAACATTCAGTACTTC. Residues: CASSHGVGLGKNIQYF.

This clone was seen only once. This rearrangement joins TRBV29-1 to TRBJ1-2; D unresolved. The germline V and J ends were trimmed by 8 bases and 2 bases, with 15 bases remaining between them. Germline V gene lookup returns CDR1 SQVTM and CDR2 ANQGSEA. CDR3 length equals 13 residues. CDR3 DNA: TGCAGCACCCTAGTCGGGGAAAACTATGGCTACACCTTC. It codes for CSTLVGENYGYTF.

This clone has ten or more counts. This chain connects TRBV30 to TRBJ2-5, with D unclear. CDR3 length: 16 amino acids. Between the trimmed V and J ends, which lost 2 bases and 5 bases, there was a span of 21 bases. CDR1 and CDR2 from the germline V gene are GTSNPN and SVGIG (reference sequence). The DNA of the CDR3 is TGTGCCTGGAGTCCGACCCATTCGGGTCCTCGGGAGACCCAGTACTTC. This encodes CAWSPTHSGPRETQYF.

DNA of the CDR3: TGTGCCATCGCGAGGGGTGGCGGGGAGCTGTTTTTT. Protein sequence: CAIARGGGELFF. The chain recombines TRBV6-1 with TRBJ2-2; either TRBD1 or TRBD2 may supply D (5 bases each). This CDR3 spans 12 amino acids. Trimming left V 10 bases short and J 7 bases short, with 13 bases between. CDR1 MNHNS and CDR2 SASEGT come from the germline V gene.

V usage is TRBV13 and J usage is TRBJ2-5, with 8 positions matching TRBD2. V dropped 5 bases and J dropped 5; count of bases not matched to a gene: 7. The CDR3 sequence is 14 residues long. Germline CDR1 is PRHDT and CDR2 is FYEKMQ (reference sequence). CDR3 sequence: CASSPRTSMETQYF. The CDR3 coding sequence is TGTGCCAGCAGCCCAAGGACTAGCATGGAGACCCAGTACTTC.

The table lists this clone with a few counts. The V and J genes are TRBV10-3 and TRBJ1-1; 8 nucleotides line up with TRBD1. The CDR3 covers 15 residues. With 10 bases clipped from V and 0 bases from J, the junction kept 10 bases outside the gene matches. Germline V lookup: CDR1 ENHRY, CDR2 SYGVKD. CDR3 DNA sequence: TGTGCCACACGTTCGACAGGGGCTGTGAACACTGAAGCTTTCTTT. It encodes CATRSTGAVNTEAFF.